The 20 T cell receptor beta chains reported below all come from one sample, sequenced in a study of OX40 agonist ivuxolimab in advanced cancers. This table comes from immunoSEQ multiplex PCR, and its TCRdb copy is limited to in-frame clones, with some not included. Among about 46,000 clones listed, about four fifths were seen once. Sequencing used CD4+ or CD8+ T cells sorted from blood, obtained in a trial of the OX40 agonist ivuxolimab. Source of these receptors: an adult with an advanced solid tumor such as melanoma, head and neck, liver or kidney cancer.

CDR3 sequence reads: CASSASVDSNQPQHF. CDR3 nucleotide sequence: TGTGCCAGCAGTGCTTCGGTTGATAGCAATCAGCCCCAGCATTTT. The V call is TRBV2, the J call TRBJ1-5, with unresolved D. CDR3 length: 15 amino acids. The V and J ends lost 4 bases and 0 bases respectively, with 10 bases between them. Germline V gene lookup returns CDR1 SNHLY and CDR2 FYNNEI.

The chain uses TRBV9 and TRBJ1-6, with D tentatively TRBD1 (6 bases). Germline V lookup: CDR1 SGDLS, CDR2 YYNGEE. The V end lost 3 bases, the J end lost 7 bases, and 11 bases lay between the germline ends. The CDR3 totals 14 residues. CDR3: CASSAQGRNSPLHF. The CDR3 DNA reads TGTGCCAGCAGCGCACAGGGTAGGAATTCACCCCTCCACTTT.

The chain is built from TRBV9 and TRBJ1-1; 8 bases align to TRBD1. The V and J ends lost 5 bases and 4 bases, in that order; junction bases with no gene match: 10. The germline V gene has CDR1 SGDLS and CDR2 YYNGEE. The length of the CDR3 is 15 residues. The CDR3 nucleotides are TGTGCCAGCAGTGCGGACAGGGAGTGGGTCACTGAAGCTTTCTTT. This encodes CASSADREWVTEAFF.

This rearrangement joins TRBV5-4 to TRBJ2-1, with TRBD2 identical over 7 bases. This CDR3 is 13 amino acids long. Losses at the gene ends were 2 bases for V and 6 bases for J; bases not matched to a gene: 2. In germline, CDR1 is SGHNT, CDR2 YYREEE (reference sequence). Here the CDR3 reads CASSFTGGNEQFF. The CDR3 region has the DNA TGTGCCAGCAGCTTCACGGGGGGCAATGAGCAGTTCTTC.

DNA of the CDR3: TGTGCCTGGAGTGTACTAAACGGAAATCAGCCCCAGCATTTT. Translation gives CAWSVLNGNQPQHF. The chain links TRBV30 to TRBJ1-5; D is uncertain. Trimming took 0 bases from V and 4 from J, leaving 10 bases between them. This CDR3 has 14 residues. The germline CDR1 and CDR2 sequences are GTSNPN and SVGIG (reference sequence).

The rearrangement uses TRBV9 and TRBJ1-2; D unresolved. The ends were cut back, 4 bases at V and 10 bases at J, with 11 bases in the middle. The CDR3 runs to 11 residues. Germline-derived CDR1 and CDR2 are SGDLS and YYNGEE. The CDR3 reads CASSLQDAYTF. The CDR3 nucleotides are TGTGCCAGCAGCTTACAAGATGCCTACACCTTC.

This chain connects TRBV6-5 to TRBJ2-1, with TRBD1 matching over 8 bases. The germline gives CDR1 MNHEY, CDR2 SVGAGI. V shed 5 bases and J 4 bases; nucleotides not matched to a gene: 4. The CDR3 is 14 amino acids. The CDR3 here is CASSRQGSYNEQFF. CDR3 sequence (DNA): TGTGCCAGCAGTCGACAGGGGTCTTACAATGAGCAGTTCTTC.

This chain connects TRBV2 to TRBJ2-2; TRBD2 might be the D (5 bases). Germline CDR1 and CDR2: SNHLY and FYNNEI. The CDR3 contains 14 residues. V lost 7 bases, J lost 6 bases, and 15 bases lay in between. CDR3 region: CASTTTDYAGELFF. For the CDR3, the DNA is TGTGCCAGCACCACCACCGACTACGCCGGGGAGCTGTTTTTT.

This chain connects TRBV2 to TRBJ2-1, with TRBD2 identical over 8 bases. The V gene end was trimmed by 7 bases and the J gene end by 4 bases; junction bases not matched to a gene: 6. Germline values: CDR1 SNHLY, CDR2 FYNNEI. The CDR3 has 14 amino acids. The CDR3 is CASKRAGAYNEQFF. CDR3 coding DNA: TGTGCCAGCAAGCGAGCGGGGGCTTACAATGAGCAGTTCTTC.

V and J are TRBV11-1 and TRBJ1-1, with D perhaps TRBD1 (6 bases). V shed 4 bases and J shed 4 bases, with 13 bases lying between them. This CDR3 contains 14 residues. CDR1 is SGHAT and CDR2 is FQDESV in the germline V gene (reference sequence). The CDR3 sequence: CASSSPPGATEAFF. DNA for the CDR3: TGTGCCAGCAGCTCTCCCCCGGGGGCCACTGAAGCTTTCTTT.

The chain uses TRBV2 and TRBJ1-5; TRBD1 matches 8 bases. J lost 4 bases, V lost 9 bases, and 8 bases had no gene match. The germline gives CDR1 SNHLY, CDR2 FYNNEI. The CDR3 runs 14 residues. CDR3 DNA sequence: TGTGCCAGGAGGGAAGGGACAGGAAATCAGCCCCAGCATTTT. This codes for CARREGTGNQPQHF.

The gene calls are TRBV7-2 and TRBJ1-5; tentatively, D is TRBD1 (6 bases). CDR1 and CDR2 (germline): SGHTA, FQGNSA. Trimming removed 3 bases from V and 7 bases from J, with 19 bases in between. The CDR3 has 16 residues. The CDR3 is CASSFGPTGLGQPQHF. The CDR3 DNA is TGTGCCAGCAGCTTTGGTCCAACAGGGTTAGGGCAGCCCCAGCATTTT.

J is TRBJ2-5 and V is TRBV7-2; possible D gene TRBD2, 5 bases. The V end was cut by 1 base, the J end by 3 bases, with 9 bases between. The germline V gene encodes CDR1 SGHTA and CDR2 FQGNSA. The CDR3 has 14 residues. As DNA, the CDR3 is TGTGCCAGCAGCTTAGGGGGAGTGGAAGAGACCCAGTACTTC. Its protein product is CASSLGGVEETQYF.

This chain connects TRBV7-6 to TRBJ1-1; a possible D gene is TRBD1 (5 bases). The CDR3 extends over 17 amino acids. The V gene's germline CDR1 is SGHVS and CDR2 FNYEAQ. Trimming left V 6 bases short and J 5 bases short, with 25 bases between. CDR3 DNA: TGTGCCAGCAGTCCTCTAAGGGTGGGGCCAAGGAGGACTGAAGCTTTCTTT. Its protein is CASSPLRVGPRRTEAFF. The variable domain in full, completed from reference TRBV7-6 and TRBJ1-1, reads GAGVSQSPRYKVTKRGQDVALRCDPISGHVSLYWYRQALGQGPEFLTYFNYEAQQDKSGLPNDRFSAERPEGSISTLTIQRTEQRDSAMYRCASSPLRVGPRRTEAFFGQGTRLTVV.

As regards this clone: A junction boundary mismatches the germline segment, possibly from a read error. The chain uses TRBV18 and TRBJ2-3; weak D call: TRBD1 (6 bases). Germline V gene sequence: CDR1 KGHSH, CDR2 LQKENI. The CDR3 length is 15 residues. The CDR3 reads CASSPQGTSTDTQYF. In nucleotides, the CDR3 is TGTGCCAGCTCCCCACAGGGTACAAGCACAGATACGCAGTATTTT.

Worth noting for this clone: This sample includes further DNA sequences coding for the same CDR3. This chain uses TRBV5-1 with TRBJ1-2; TRBD1 agrees at 7 bases. The CDR3 runs to 14 residues. Per germline, CDR1 SGHRS and CDR2 YFSETQ. V lost 0 bases, J lost 8 bases, and 7 bases stayed unmatched. CDR3 loop: CASSLGQGDYGYTF. In DNA, the CDR3 is TGCGCCAGCAGCTTGGGACAGGGAGATTACGGCTACACCTTC. The full variable domain, in which reference TRBV5-1 and TRBJ1-2 provide the parts outside the CDR3, is KAGVTQTPRYLIKTRGQQVTLSCSPISGHRSVSWYQQTPGQGLQFLFEYFSETQRNKGNFPGRFSGRQFSNSRSEMNVSTLELGDSALYLCASSLGQGDYGYTFGSGTRLTVV.

The chain combines TRBV18 with TRBJ2-5; no clear D gene. Trimming pared 3 bases from V and 1 base from J, leaving 6 bases between. This CDR3 is 13 amino acids long. Germline V gene lookup returns CDR1 KGHSH and CDR2 LQKENI. This CDR3 is CASSPGFQETQYF. For the CDR3, the DNA is TGTGCCAGCTCACCGGGTTTCCAAGAGACCCAGTACTTC.

The rearrangement joins TRBV27 to TRBJ2-1; a possible D gene is TRBD1 (6 bases). The CDR3 runs to 15 residues. Between the trimmed V and J ends, which lost 5 bases and 9 bases, there was a span of 20 bases. Germline V lookup: CDR1 MNHEY, CDR2 SMNVEV (reference sequence). CDR3 DNA sequence: TGTGCCAGCAGTCTGATCTCAGGGGCACGTGGTGAGCAGTTCTTC. Amino acid sequence: CASSLISGARGEQFF.

This clone was observed a few times. This chain joins TRBV6-5 and TRBJ1-6; D is uncertain. The CDR3 length is 12 residues. CDR1 and CDR2 from the germline V gene are MNHEY and SVGAGI. Trimming stripped 6 bases from V and 6 bases from J, with 6 bases between. CDR3 DNA: TGTGCCAGCAGAGTACCTAATTCACCCCTCCACTTT. Translated, it gives CASRVPNSPLHF.

This sequence joins TRBV4-2 and TRBJ2-7; 8 positions match TRBD2. CDR1 and CDR2 (germline): LGHNA, YNFKEQ. The CDR3 totals 16 residues. V was clipped by 1 base and J by 4 bases; unmatched bases: 9. The CDR3 bases are TGTGCCAGCAGCCAAGCTTTGCGGGGGGCCAGTTACGAGCAGTACTTC. Encoded protein: CASSQALRGASYEQYF.